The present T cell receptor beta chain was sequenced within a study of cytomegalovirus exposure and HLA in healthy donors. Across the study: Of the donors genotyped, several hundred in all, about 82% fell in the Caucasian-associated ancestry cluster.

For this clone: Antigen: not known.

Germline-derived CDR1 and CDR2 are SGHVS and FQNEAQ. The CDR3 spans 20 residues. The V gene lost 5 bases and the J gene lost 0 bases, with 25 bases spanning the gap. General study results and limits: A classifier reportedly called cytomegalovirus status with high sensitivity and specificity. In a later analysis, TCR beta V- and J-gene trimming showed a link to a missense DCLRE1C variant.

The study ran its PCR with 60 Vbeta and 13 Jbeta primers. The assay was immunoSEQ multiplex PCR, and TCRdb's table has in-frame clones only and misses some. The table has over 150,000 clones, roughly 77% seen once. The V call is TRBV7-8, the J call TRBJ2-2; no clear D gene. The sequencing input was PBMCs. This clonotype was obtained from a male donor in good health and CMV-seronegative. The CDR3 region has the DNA TGTGCCAGCAGCCTCGGATTAAACTTGGGCTCAGTAGCGAACACCGGGGAGCTGTTTTTT. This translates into CASSLGLNLGSVANTGELFF.